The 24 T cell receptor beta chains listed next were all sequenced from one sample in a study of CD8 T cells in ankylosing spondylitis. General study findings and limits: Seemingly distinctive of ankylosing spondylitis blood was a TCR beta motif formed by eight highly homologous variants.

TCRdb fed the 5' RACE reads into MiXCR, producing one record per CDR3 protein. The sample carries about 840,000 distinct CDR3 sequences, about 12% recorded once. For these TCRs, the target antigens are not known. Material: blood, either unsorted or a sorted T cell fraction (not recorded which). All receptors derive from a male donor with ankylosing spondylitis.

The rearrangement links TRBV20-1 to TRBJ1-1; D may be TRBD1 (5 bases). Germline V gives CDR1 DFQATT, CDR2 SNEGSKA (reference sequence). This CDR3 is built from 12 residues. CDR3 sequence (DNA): TGCAGGATTAGCCAGGGTGACACTGAAGCTTTCTTT. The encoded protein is CRISQGDTEAFF.

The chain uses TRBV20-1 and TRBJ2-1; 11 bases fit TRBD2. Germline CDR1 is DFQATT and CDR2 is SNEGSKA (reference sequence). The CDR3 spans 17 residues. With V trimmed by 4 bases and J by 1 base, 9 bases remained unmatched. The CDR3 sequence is CSAKTLAGGPSYNEQFF. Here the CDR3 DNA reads TGCAGTGCTAAAACCTTAGCGGGAGGGCCTTCCTACAATGAGCAGTTCTTC.

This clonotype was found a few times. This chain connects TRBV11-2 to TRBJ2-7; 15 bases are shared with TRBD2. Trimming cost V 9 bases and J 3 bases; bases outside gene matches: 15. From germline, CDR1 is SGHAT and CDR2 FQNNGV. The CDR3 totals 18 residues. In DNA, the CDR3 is TGTGCCAGTGACTACAAAGGGACTAGCGGGAGGACGGGCTACGAGCAGTACTTC. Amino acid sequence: CASDYKGTSGRTGYEQYF. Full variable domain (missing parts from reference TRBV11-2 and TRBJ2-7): EAGVAQSPRYKIIEKRQSVAFWCNPISGHATLYWYQQILGQGPKLLIQFQNNGVVDDSQLPKDRFSAERLKGVDSTLKIQPAKLEDSAVYLCASDYKGTSGRTGYEQYFGPGTRLTVT.

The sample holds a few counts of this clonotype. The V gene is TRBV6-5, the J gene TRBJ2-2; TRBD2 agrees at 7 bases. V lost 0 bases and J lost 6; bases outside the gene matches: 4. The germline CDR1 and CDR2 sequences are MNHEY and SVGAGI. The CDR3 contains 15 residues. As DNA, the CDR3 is TGTGCCAGCAGTTACTCGGGACTACTTGCCGGGGAGCTGTTTTTT. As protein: CASSYSGLLAGELFF.

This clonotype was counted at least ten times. CDR3 nucleotides: TGCAGTGCTAGACGACAGGGAGGTCAGCCCCAGCATTTT. Translated: CSARRQGGQPQHF. This sequence joins TRBV20-1 and TRBJ1-5, with 7 bases matching TRBD1. Germline loops: CDR1 DFQATT, CDR2 SNEGSKA (reference sequence). V gave up 2 bases and J gave up 6 bases; unmatched junction bases: 4. The CDR3 totals 13 residues.

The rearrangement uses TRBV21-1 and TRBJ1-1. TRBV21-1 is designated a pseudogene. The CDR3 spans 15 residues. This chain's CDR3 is CASSQRNKMNTEAFF. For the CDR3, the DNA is TGTGCCAGCAGCCAAAGGAATAAGATGAACACTGAAGCTTTCTTT.

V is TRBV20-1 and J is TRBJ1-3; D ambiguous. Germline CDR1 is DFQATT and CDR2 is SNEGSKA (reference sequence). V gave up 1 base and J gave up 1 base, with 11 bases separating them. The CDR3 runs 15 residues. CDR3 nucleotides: TGCAGTGCTAGAGCCCCAGCAGTATCTGGAAACACCATATATTTT. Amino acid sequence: CSARAPAVSGNTIYF.

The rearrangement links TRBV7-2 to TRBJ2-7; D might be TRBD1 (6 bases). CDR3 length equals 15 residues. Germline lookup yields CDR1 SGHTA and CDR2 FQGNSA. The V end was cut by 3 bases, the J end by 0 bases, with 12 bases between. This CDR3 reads CASSFTTGLSYEQYF. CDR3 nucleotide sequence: TGTGCCAGCAGCTTTACAACAGGGCTCTCCTACGAGCAGTACTTC.

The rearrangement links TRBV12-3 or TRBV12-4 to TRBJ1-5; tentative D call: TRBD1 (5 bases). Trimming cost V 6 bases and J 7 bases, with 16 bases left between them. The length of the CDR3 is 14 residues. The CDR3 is CASSTGSRAQPQHF. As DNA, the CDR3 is TGTGCCAGCAGCACCGGGTCCAGGGCACAGCCCCAGCATTTT.

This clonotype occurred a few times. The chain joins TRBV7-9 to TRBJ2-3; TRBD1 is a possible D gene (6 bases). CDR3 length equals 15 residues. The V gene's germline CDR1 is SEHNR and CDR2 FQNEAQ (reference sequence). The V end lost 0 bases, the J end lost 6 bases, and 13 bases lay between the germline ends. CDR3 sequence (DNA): TGTGCCAGCAGCTTAGCTTCAGGGGCGGGCGATACGCAGTATTTT. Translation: CASSLASGAGDTQYF.

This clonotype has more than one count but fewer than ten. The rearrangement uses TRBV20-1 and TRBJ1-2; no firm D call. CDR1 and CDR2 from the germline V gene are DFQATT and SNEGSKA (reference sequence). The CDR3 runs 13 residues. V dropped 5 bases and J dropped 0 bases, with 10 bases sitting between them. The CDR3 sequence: CSAPQRANYGYTF. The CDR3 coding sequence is TGCAGTGCTCCCCAGAGAGCTAACTATGGCTACACCTTC.

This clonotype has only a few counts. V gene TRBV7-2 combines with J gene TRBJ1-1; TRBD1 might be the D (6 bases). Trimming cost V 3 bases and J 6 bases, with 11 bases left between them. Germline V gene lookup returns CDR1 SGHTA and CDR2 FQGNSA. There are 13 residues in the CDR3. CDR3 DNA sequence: TGTGCCAGCAGCTTCTCCAGGGGAGCTGAAGCTTTCTTT. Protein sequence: CASSFSRGAEAFF.

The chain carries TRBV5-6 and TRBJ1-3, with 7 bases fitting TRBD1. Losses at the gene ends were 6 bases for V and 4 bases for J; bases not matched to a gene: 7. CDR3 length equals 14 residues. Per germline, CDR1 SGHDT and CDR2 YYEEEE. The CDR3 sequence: CASKWQGEGNTIYF. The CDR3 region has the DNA TGTGCCAGCAAGTGGCAGGGGGAGGGAAACACCATATATTTT.

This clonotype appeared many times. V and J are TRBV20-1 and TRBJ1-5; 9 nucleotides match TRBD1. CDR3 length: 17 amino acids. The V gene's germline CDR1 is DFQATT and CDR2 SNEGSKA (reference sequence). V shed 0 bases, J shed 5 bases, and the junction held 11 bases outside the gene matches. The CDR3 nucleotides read TGCAGTGCTAGAGATCTCTGGGACAGGGCTAAGGATCAGCCCCAGCATTTT. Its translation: CSARDLWDRAKDQPQHF.

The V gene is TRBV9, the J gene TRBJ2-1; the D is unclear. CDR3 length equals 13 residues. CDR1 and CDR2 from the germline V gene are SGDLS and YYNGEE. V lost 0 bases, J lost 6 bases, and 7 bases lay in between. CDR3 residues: CASSVGSINEQFF. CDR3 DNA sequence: TGTGCCAGCAGCGTAGGAAGTATCAATGAGCAGTTCTTC.

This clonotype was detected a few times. In DNA, the CDR3 is TGCAGTGCTAGAGATTTTCGGGACAGGGGACTGCTGGGTTTGGAGACCCAGTACTTC. The encoded protein is CSARDFRDRGLLGLETQYF. The chain links TRBV20-1 to TRBJ2-5; 10 positions match TRBD1. The CDR3 consists of 19 residues. The J segment lost 5 bases and the V segment lost 0 bases, leaving 18 bases of the junction unmatched. The germline CDR1 and CDR2 sequences are DFQATT and SNEGSKA (reference sequence).

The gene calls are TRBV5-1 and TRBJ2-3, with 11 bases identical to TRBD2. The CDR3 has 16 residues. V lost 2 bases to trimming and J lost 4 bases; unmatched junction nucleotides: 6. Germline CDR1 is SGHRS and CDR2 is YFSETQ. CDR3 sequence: CASSFLAGGLPDTQYF. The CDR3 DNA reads TGCGCCAGCAGCTTCTTAGCGGGAGGGCTACCAGATACGCAGTATTTT.

CDR3 region: CAIRSSGLAYEQFF. The CDR3 region has the DNA TGTGCCATCAGGTCTAGCGGGTTGGCTTATGAGCAGTTCTTC. The rearrangement joins TRBV10-3 to TRBJ2-1; 8 positions agree with TRBD2. Germline V gene data show CDR1 as ENHRY and CDR2 as SYGVKD. The CDR3 spans 14 residues. The ends lost 6 bases at V and 8 bases at J; junction bases unmatched: 9.

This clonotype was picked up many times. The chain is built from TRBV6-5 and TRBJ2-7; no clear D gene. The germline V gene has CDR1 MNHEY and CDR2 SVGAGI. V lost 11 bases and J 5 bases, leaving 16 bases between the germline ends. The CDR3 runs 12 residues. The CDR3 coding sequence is TGTGCCGCAACGTCACCGACAAACGAGCAGTACTTC. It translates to CAATSPTNEQYF.

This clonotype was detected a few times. The CDR3 is CASSFPLQGPVAGELFF. CDR3 nucleotide sequence: TGTGCCAGCAGCTTTCCTTTACAGGGGCCGGTAGCCGGGGAGCTGTTTTTT. The rearrangement uses TRBV7-2 and TRBJ2-2; TRBD1 matches 7 bases. Trimming at V came to 3 bases and at J to 6 bases, leaving 13 bases not matched to a gene. Germline values: CDR1 SGHTA, CDR2 FQGNSA. The CDR3 runs 17 residues. The complete variable domain, with remaining parts taken from reference TRBV7-2 and TRBJ2-2, reads GAGVSQSPSNKVTEKGKDVELRCDPISGHTALYWYRQSLGQGLEFLIYFQGNSAPDKSGLPSDRFSAERTGGSVSTLTIQRTQQEDSAVYLCASSFPLQGPVAGELFFGEGSRLTVL.

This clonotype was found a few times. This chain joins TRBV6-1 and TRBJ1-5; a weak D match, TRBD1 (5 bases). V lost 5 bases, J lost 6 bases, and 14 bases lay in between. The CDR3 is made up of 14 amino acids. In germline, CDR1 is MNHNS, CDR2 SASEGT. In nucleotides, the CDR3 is TGTGCCAGCAGTCGCAGGGAGGAAGGTCAGCCCCAGCATTTT. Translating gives CASSRREEGQPQHF.

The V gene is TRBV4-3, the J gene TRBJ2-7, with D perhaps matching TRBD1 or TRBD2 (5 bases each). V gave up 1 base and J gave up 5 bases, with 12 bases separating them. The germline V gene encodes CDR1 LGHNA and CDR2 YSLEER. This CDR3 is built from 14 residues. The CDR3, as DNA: TGCGCCAGCAGCCAAGGGGGGATATGGGACGAGCAGTACTTC. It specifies CASSQGGIWDEQYF.

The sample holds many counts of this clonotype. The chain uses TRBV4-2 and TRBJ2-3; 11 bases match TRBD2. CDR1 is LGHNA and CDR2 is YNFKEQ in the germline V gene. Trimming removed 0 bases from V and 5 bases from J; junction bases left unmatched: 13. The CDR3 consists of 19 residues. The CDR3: CASSQEGASGGPREDTQYF. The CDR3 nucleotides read TGTGCCAGCAGCCAAGAAGGTGCTAGCGGGGGGCCTCGTGAAGATACGCAGTATTTT.

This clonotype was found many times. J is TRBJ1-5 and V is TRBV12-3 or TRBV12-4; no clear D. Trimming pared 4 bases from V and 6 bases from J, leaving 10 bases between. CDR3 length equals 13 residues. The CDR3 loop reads CASSWDNGQPQHF. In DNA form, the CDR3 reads TGTGCCAGCAGTTGGGATAATGGTCAGCCCCAGCATTTT.